This T cell receptor (beta chain) appears in the sequencing data of a study of OX40 agonist ivuxolimab in advanced cancers. About the study: The treatment was a fully human IgG2 OX40 agonist, ivuxolimab. Whole-study findings and limits: The study observed clonal expansion of CD4+ and CD8+ blood T cells by week 6 at 0.1 to 3.0 mg/kg.

Data came from immunoSEQ multiplex PCR; TCRdb stores just in-frame clones and leaves some out. The sample lists some 80,000 clones; 87% were seen once. Autoimmune disease history or systemic immunosuppression barred patients. CDR3 size: 14 residues. V was pared by 6 bases and J by 4 bases, with 15 bases between. CDR1 and CDR2 from the germline V gene are MNHEY and SVGAGI. On this clone itself: What it binds is not known.

This clonotype originated in an adult with an advanced solid tumor such as melanoma, head and neck, liver or kidney cancer. The sequences come from CD4+ or CD8+ T cells sorted from blood, collected in a trial of the OX40 agonist ivuxolimab. V is TRBV6-5 and J is TRBJ1-2, with no clear D. The CDR3 DNA sequence: TGTGCCAGCAGCCCCATAGGCAGACCCTATGGCTACACCTTC. This translates into CASSPIGRPYGYTF.